This entry concerns a single T cell receptor (beta chain). Its antigen is still unknown. The data originate from a study of STAT5B mutations in CD4+ large granular lymphocyte leukemia. Study background: The CDR3 'QG' motif was associated with a particular HLA allele among healthy donors.

Regarding the study as a whole: Patient CD4-sorted repertoires stayed more clonal than healthy ones after leukemic-clone removal. 8/27 top patient clones versus 2/35 control clones were TRBV06-family.

CDR1 SGHTA and CDR2 FQGNSA come from the germline V gene. The CDR3 totals 16 residues. V lost 2 bases and J 2 bases, leaving 16 bases between the germline ends. The assay was immunoSEQ multiplex PCR, and TCRdb's table has in-frame clones only and misses some. The sample carries under 35,000 clones, around 70% recorded once. V and J are TRBV7-2 and TRBJ2-7, with D possibly being TRBD2 (5 bases). Sequenced input: CD4+ T cells from blood buffy coats. The TCR originated in a human donor in good health. CDR3 bases: TGTGCCAGCAGCTTAATGGGAAGCGGAGCCCCCTACGAGCAGTACTTC. Protein product: CASSLMGSGAPYEQYF.